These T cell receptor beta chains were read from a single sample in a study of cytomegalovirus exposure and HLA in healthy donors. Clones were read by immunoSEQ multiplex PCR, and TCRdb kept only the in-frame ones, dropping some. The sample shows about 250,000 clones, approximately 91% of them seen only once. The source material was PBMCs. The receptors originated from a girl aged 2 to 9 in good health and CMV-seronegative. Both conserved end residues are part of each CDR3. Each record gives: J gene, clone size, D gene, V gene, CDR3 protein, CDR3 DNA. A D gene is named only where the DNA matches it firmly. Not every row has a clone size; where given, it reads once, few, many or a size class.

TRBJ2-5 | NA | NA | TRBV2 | CASSGWGPGETQYF | TGTGCCAGCAGTGGGTGGGGGCCAGGGGAGACCCAGTACTTC
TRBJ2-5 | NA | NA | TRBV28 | CASSFSLGSLQETQYF | TGTGCCAGCAGTTTTTCTCTTGGCAGTCTCCAAGAGACCCAGTACTTC
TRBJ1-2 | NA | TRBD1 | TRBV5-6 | CASSLVDGTEYGYTF | TGTGCCAGCAGCTTGGTTGATGGGACAGAATATGGCTACACCTTC
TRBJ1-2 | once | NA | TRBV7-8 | CASSLRSGVGIYGYTF | TGTGCCAGCAGCTTACGTTCAGGGGTAGGGATCTATGGCTACACCTTC
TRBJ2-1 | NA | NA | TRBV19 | CASSIVGRSYNEQFF | TGTGCCAGTAGTATCGTCGGTCGCTCCTACAATGAGCAGTTCTTC
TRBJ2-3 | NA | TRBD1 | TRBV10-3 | CAMTRGQGNTDTQYF | TGTGCCATGACTAGGGGACAGGGCAACACAGATACGCAGTATTTT
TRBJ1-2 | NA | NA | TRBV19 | CASSWSGDGYTF | TGTGCCAGTAGTTGGTCCGGGGATGGCTACACCTTC
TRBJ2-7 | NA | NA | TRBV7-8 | CASSLEASPTYEQYF | TGTGCCAGCAGCTTAGAGGCTAGCCCTACCTACGAGCAGTACTTC
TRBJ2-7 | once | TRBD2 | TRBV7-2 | CASSISGRALTIYEQYF | TGTGCCAGCAGCATTAGCGGGAGGGCCCTCACGATCTACGAGCAGTACTTC
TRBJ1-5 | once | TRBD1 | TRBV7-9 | CASSAGGVQPQHF | TGTGCCAGCAGCGCAGGGGGCGTTCAGCCCCAGCATTTT
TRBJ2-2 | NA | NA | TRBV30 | CAWSVRWGRSTGELFF | TGTGCCTGGAGTGTAAGGTGGGGGCGGAGCACCGGGGAGCTGTTTTTT
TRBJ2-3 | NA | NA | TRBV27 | CASSLTGTYTQYF | TGTGCCAGCAGTTTAACTGGGACTTATACGCAGTATTTT
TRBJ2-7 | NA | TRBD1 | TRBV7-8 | CASSFRGQGSYEQYF | TGTGCCAGCAGCTTCCGGGGACAGGGTTCGTACGAGCAGTACTTC
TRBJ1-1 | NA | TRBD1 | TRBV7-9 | CASSPQGLNTEAFF | TGTGCCAGCAGCCCACAGGGGCTGAACACTGAAGCTTTCTTT
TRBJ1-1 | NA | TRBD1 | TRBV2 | CASNEDRVSAFF | TGTGCCAGCAACGAGGACAGGGTATCAGCTTTCTTT
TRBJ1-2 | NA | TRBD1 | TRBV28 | CASSPRDRAPYGYTF | TGTGCCAGCAGTCCAAGAGACAGGGCTCCCTATGGCTACACCTTC
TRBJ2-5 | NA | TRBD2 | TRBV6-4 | CASSKLAGGLQETQYF | TGTGCCAGCAGTAAACTAGCGGGGGGTCTACAAGAGACCCAGTACTTC
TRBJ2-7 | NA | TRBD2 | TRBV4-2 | CASSQDTGTSGAPYEQYF | TGTGCCAGCAGCCAAGATACGGGGACTAGCGGGGCCCCCTACGAGCAGTACTTC
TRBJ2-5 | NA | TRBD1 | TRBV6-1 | CATQNGTGAPETQYF | TGTGCCACCCAGAACGGGACAGGGGCCCCAGAGACCCAGTACTTC
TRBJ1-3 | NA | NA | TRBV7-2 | CASSLFGGIPENTIYF | TGTGCCAGCAGCCTATTTGGGGGGATCCCGGAAAACACCATATATTTT
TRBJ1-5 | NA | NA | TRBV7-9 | CASSSTEYSNQPQHF | TGTGCCAGCAGCTCGACAGAATATAGCAATCAGCCCCAGCATTTT
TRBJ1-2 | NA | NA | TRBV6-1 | CASSELTWTEGEYGYTF | TGTGCCAGCAGTGAACTGACTTGGACAGAAGGGGAGTATGGCTACACCTTC
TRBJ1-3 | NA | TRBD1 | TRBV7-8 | CASSPGTGNSGNTIYF | TGTGCCAGCAGCCCAGGGACAGGGAACTCTGGAAACACCATATATTTT
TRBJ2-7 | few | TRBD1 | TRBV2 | CASSANVGQGNEQYF | TGTGCCAGCAGCGCAAACGTAGGACAGGGGAACGAGCAGTACTTC
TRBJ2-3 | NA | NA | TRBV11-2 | CASSLELTTDTQYF | TGTGCCAGCAGCTTAGAACTAACCACAGATACGCAGTATTTT
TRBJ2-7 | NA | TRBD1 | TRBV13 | CASSSPGTGSYEQYF | TGTGCCAGCAGCTCACCCGGGACAGGGTCCTACGAGCAGTACTTC
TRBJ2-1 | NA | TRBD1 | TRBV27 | CASSLSPGQGSIGQFF | TGTGCCAGCAGTTTATCCCCGGGACAGGGTAGTATTGGGCAGTTCTTC
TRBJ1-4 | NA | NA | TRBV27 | CASSFRSTNEKLFF | TGTGCCAGCAGTTTCCGGTCAACTAATGAAAAACTGTTTTTT
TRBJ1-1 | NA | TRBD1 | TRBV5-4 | CATGGMNTEAFF | TGTGCCACAGGGGGTATGAACACTGAAGCTTTCTTT
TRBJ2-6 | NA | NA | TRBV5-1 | CASSFTGISGANVLTF | TGCGCCAGCAGCTTTACAGGAATCTCTGGGGCCAACGTCCTGACTTTC
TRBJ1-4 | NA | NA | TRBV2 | CASSSGNEKLFF | TGTGCCAGCAGTTCGGGTAATGAAAAACTGTTTTTT